This TCR beta chain was recorded in a study of identical twins. TCRdb re-called the 5' RACE reads with MiXCR, one entry per CDR3 protein. The sample contains about 280,000 distinct CDR3 sequences, 6.5% to 9.5% of which appear only once. Study-wide results and caveats: Memory repertoires showed no such pattern, whereas abundant cord blood beta clonotypes carried fewer insertions. Conclusions came from cross-sectional statistical analysis, not from following the same donors.

Each donor (without exception) was a healthy Caucasian. The CDR3 has 15 residues. The trim removed 6 bases at V and 7 bases at J, leaving 8 bases unmatched. This clonotype showed up many times. Its antigen is currently unknown. These data were also filed under a second study, of yellow fever vaccine responses in identical twins. As reported in that work: Twins' vaccine T cell response reportedly seemed partly convergent, partly personalized.

The sequence derives from a woman between 18 and 29 years old in good health. The material sequenced was memory (CD45RO+) T cells sorted from blood. The V and J genes are TRBV12-3 or TRBV12-4 and TRBJ2-2, with 10 bases that match TRBD1. CDR3 nucleotide sequence: TGTGCCAGCAGAGGACAGGGGGTCAAGAGCGGGGAGCTGTTTTTT. This translates into CASRGQGVKSGELFF.